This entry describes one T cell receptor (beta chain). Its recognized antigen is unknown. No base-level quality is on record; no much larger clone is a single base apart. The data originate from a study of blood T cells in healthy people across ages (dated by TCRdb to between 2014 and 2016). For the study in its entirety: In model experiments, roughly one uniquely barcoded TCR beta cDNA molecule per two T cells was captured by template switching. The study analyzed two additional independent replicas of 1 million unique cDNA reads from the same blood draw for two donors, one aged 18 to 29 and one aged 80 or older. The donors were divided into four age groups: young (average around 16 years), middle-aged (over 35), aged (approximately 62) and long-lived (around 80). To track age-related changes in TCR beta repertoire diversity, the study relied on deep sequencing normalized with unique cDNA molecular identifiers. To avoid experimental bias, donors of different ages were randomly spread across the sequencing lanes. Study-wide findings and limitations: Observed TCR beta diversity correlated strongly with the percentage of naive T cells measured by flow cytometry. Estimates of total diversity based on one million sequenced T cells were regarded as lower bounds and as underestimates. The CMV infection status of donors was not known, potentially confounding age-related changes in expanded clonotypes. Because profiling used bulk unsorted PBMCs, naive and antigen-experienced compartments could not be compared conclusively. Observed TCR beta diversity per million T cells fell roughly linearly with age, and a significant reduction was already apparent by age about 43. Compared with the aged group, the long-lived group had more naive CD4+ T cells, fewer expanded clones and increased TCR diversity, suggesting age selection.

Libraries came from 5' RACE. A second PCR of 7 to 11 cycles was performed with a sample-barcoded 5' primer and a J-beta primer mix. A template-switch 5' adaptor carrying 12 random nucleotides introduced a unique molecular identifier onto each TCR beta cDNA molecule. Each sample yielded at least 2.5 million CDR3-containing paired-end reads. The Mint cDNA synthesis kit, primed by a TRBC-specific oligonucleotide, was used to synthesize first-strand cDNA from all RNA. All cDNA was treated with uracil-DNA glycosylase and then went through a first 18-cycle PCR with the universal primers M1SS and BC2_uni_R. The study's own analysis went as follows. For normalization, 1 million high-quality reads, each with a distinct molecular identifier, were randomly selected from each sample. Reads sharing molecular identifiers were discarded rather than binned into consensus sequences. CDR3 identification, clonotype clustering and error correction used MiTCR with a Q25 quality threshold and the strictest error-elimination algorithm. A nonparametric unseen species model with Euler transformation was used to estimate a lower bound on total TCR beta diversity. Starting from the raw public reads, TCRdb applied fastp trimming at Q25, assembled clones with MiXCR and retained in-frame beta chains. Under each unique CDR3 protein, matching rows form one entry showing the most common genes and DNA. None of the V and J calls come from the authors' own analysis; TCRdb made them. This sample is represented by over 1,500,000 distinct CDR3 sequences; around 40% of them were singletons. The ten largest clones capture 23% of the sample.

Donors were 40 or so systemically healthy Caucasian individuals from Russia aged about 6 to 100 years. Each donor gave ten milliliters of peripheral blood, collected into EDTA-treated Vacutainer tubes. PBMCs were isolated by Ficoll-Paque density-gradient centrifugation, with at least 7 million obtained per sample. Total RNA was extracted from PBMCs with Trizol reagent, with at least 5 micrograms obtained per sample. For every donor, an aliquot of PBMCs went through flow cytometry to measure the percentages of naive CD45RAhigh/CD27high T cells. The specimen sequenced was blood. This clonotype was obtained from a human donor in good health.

CDR3 loop: CATSDSGQPFYGYTF. The DNA reads as follows: TGTGCCACCAGTGACTCCGGACAGCCCTTCTATGGCTACACCTTC. The sequence joins TRBV24-1 to TRBJ1-2; a tentative D match to TRBD1 spans 6 bases. The germline V gene sets CDR1 to KGHDR and CDR2 to SFDVKD. V and J lose 4 bases and 4 bases, and a span of 15 bases separates them. Inclusive of the bounding cysteine and phenylalanine, the CDR3 is 15 residues long. The sequence is cut down to CDR3 DNA, 45 bases in frame from base 1.